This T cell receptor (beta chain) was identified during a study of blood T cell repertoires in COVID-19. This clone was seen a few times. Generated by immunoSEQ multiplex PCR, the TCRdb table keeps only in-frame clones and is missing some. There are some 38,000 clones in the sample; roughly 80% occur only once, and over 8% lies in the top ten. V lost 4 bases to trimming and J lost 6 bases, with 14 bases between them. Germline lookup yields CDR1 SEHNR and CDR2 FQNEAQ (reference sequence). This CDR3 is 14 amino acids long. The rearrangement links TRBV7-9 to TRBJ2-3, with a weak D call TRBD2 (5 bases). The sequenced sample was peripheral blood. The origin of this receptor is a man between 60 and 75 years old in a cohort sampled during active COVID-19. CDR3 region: CASSSVSGSDTQYF. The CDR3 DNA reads TGTGCCAGCAGCTCTGTTTCGGGGTCGGATACGCAGTATTTT.